The rows below give T cell receptor beta chains drawn from one sample of a study of T-cell memory formation after mild COVID-19. TCRdb called the 5' RACE reads again in MiXCR, with one record for every CDR3 protein. This repertoire shows 250,000 to 350,000 distinct CDR3 sequences, approximately 14% found once; its top ten account for roughly a fifth. Sequencing was carried out using PBMCs or a T cell subset sorted from them (not recorded which). These receptors were obtained from a man aged 18 to 35 who had mild COVID-19 (a few samples of this study predate the infection). Cell type and time point are not known. CDR3s include the opening cysteine and the closing phenylalanine or tryptophan. The D gene is left open where the match is weak. Clone size is stated in some rows and not others, as once, few, many or a class when expanded.

TRBV6-2/TRBV6-3	many	.	TRBJ2-1	TGTGCCAGCAGTCCGGGGAATGAGCAGTTCTTC	CASSPGNEQFF
TRBV10-3	.	.	TRBJ2-5	TGTGCCATCAGTGAAAGGGGAGTAGAGACCCAGTACTTC	CAISERGVETQYF
TRBV6-2/TRBV6-3	few	.	TRBJ1-1	TGTGCCAGCAGTTCCCGACAGGAAAACACTGAAGCTTTCTTT	CASSSRQENTEAFF
TRBV29-1	many	.	TRBJ2-7	TGCAGCGTGGGGTATTTGACTCCGGGCGAGCAGTACTTC	CSVGYLTPGEQYF
TRBV19	.	TRBD2	TRBJ2-1	TGTGCCAGTAGTCCGCTAGCGGGCTTCGGTGAGCAGTTCTTC	CASSPLAGFGEQFF
TRBV10-3	.	.	TRBJ2-1	TGTGCCATCAGTGCTACCTCCCTGCGCCCCTACAATGAGCAGTTCTTC	CAISATSLRPYNEQFF
TRBV12-3/TRBV12-4	.	.	TRBJ1-1	TGTGCCAGCAGTTTGGGCTTTGCCCTAGGGAACACTGAAGCTTTCTTT	CASSLGFALGNTEAFF
TRBV28	many	.	TRBJ1-1	TGTGCCAGCAAACCCCTGAGCACTGAAGCTTTCTTT	CASKPLSTEAFF
TRBV21-1	.	.	TRBJ1-2	TGTGCCAGCAGCACCGCCAGGGTGGCCTATGGCTACACCTTC	CASSTARVAYGYTF
TRBV18	few	.	TRBJ2-2	TGTGCCAGCTCACCACCGCAGAGCACCGGGGAGCTGTTTTTT	CASSPPQSTGELFF
TRBV12-3/TRBV12-4	few	TRBD2	TRBJ2-3	TGTGCCAGCAGTTGGACTAGCTCTTCGGATACGCAGTATTTT	CASSWTSSSDTQYF
TRBV7-9	once	.	TRBJ1-1	TGTGCCAGCGGCGTACGCCCTGAAGCTTTCTTT	CASGVRPEAFF
TRBV10-3	.	.	TRBJ1-2	TGTGCCATCAGTGAGCGCGGTATATTAAACTATGGCTACACCTTC	CAISERGILNYGYTF
TRBV6-6	.	.	TRBJ2-7	TGTGCCAGCAGTTCTAGGGCTCCCTACGAGCAGTACTTC	CASSSRAPYEQYF
TRBV7-2	many	.	TRBJ2-3	TGTGCCAGCAGCCCGGCTAGGTTCACAGATACGCAGTATTTT	CASSPARFTDTQYF
TRBV6-5	few	.	TRBJ1-1	TGTGCCAGCAGCCGTACCCCACAGGCGAACACTGAAGCTTTCTTT	CASSRTPQANTEAFF
TRBV18	.	.	TRBJ2-4	TGTGCCAGCTCGGAGACTATGGGAAACATTCAGTACTTC	CASSETMGNIQYF
TRBV7-2	.	.	TRBJ1-2	TGTGCCAGCGACTCGGGTGGCTACACCTTC	CASDSGGYTF
TRBV24-1	few	.	TRBJ2-1	TGTGCCACCAGTGACTCCTCAGTTAGTGAGCAGTTCTTC	CATSDSSVSEQFF
TRBV7-2	.	.	TRBJ2-3	TGTGCCAGCAGCTTAGAGCCAGCGAATACGCAGTATTTT	CASSLEPANTQYF
TRBV10-3	few	TRBD1	TRBJ2-5	TGTGCCATCAGTAAGGACAGGGGGCCTCAAGAGACCCAGTACTTC	CAISKDRGPQETQYF
TRBV30	few	.	TRBJ1-3	TGTGCCTGGAATCCGGGACTGGGAGCTGGAAACACCATATATTTT	CAWNPGLGAGNTIYF
TRBV29-1	many	.	TRBJ1-1	TGCAGCGTCCGGACAGCCAAGGCCACTGAAGCTTTCTTT	CSVRTAKATEAFF
TRBV6-5	once	.	TRBJ1-6	TGTGCCAGGACTGGGGCGGAGAATTCACCCCTCCACTTT	CARTGAENSPLHF
TRBV9	.	.	TRBJ2-1	TGTGCCAGCAGCGTACAGGGCCTTTCCTCCAATGAGCAGTTCTTC	CASSVQGLSSNEQFF
TRBV4-3	few	.	TRBJ2-3	TGCGCCAGCAGCCAAGTCGCAGGGGCAGATACGCAGTATTTT	CASSQVAGADTQYF
TRBV6-1	.	.	TRBJ2-7	TGTGCCAGCAGTGAAGTGGCAGGGCCGCTCTACGAGCAGTACTTC	CASSEVAGPLYEQYF
TRBV4-3	few	.	TRBJ1-1	TGCGCCAGCAGCCAAGATCGTAGGGAAGGGAACACTGAAGCTTTCTTT	CASSQDRREGNTEAFF
TRBV5-1	few	TRBD1	TRBJ1-1	TGCGCCAGCAGCGAAGGGACAGGGGGAATGGGCACTGAAGCTTTCTTT	CASSEGTGGMGTEAFF
TRBV6-1	.	.	TRBJ2-3	TGTGCCAGCAGCAAAACTAGGGCAGATACGCAGTATTTT	CASSKTRADTQYF
TRBV10-3	many	.	TRBJ2-1	TGTGCCACAATTAAGGGACTCAGCTCCTACAATGAGCAGTTCTTC	CATIKGLSSYNEQFF
TRBV9	.	.	TRBJ1-1	TGTGCCAGCAGCGTAGGCCATGGGGGGGGCACTGAAGCTTTCTTT	CASSVGHGGGTEAFF
TRBV4-3	.	.	TRBJ2-2	TGCGCCAGCAGCCCTGGGACCACCGGGGAGCTGTTTTTT	CASSPGTTGELFF
TRBV5-6	.	.	TRBJ2-3	TGTGCCAGCAGCGCTACGCTAAGAACAGATACGCAGTATTTT	CASSATLRTDTQYF
TRBV9	few	TRBD1	TRBJ1-5	TGTGCCAGCAGCAAGGGACAGGGGGTTAGTCAGCCCCAGCATTTT	CASSKGQGVSQPQHF
TRBV7-9	.	.	TRBJ2-5	TGTGCCAGCCGCAGGACAGTTCAAGAGACCCAGTACTTC	CASRRTVQETQYF
TRBV6-1	.	.	TRBJ1-2	TGTGCCACCCCGGTTACCTATTATGGCTACACCTTC	CATPVTYYGYTF
TRBV27	few	.	TRBJ2-2	TGTGCCAGCAGTTTATCCATAGGGACGGACCGAACCGGGGAGCTGTTTTTT	CASSLSIGTDRTGELFF
TRBV6-5	.	.	TRBJ2-5	TGTGCCAGCAGTTACTCGCCCTGGGGCCCCGGAGAGACCCAGTACTTC	CASSYSPWGPGETQYF
TRBV20-1	few	.	TRBJ1-1	TGCAGTGCCGCGGCCGCCACTGAAGCTTTCTTT	CSAAAATEAFF
TRBV27	few	.	TRBJ1-1	TGTGCCAGCAGTTTATTAGCCGGGAACACTGAAGCTTTCTTT	CASSLLAGNTEAFF
TRBV5-1	few	.	TRBJ2-1	TGCGCCAGCACAACAATGGGGGGAGACAATGAGCAGTTCTTC	CASTTMGGDNEQFF
TRBV11-2	few	.	TRBJ2-3	TGTGCCAGCAGCTTTTTAACTTTAGATACGCAGTATTTT	CASSFLTLDTQYF
TRBV3-1	.	.	TRBJ1-2	TGTGCCAGCGGACCCCGGGACATGGGAGACTATGGCTACACCTTC	CASGPRDMGDYGYTF
TRBV20-1	.	.	TRBJ1-2	TGCAGTGCTAGAGGGGAGCCCTATGGCTACACCTTC	CSARGEPYGYTF
TRBV7-9	few	.	TRBJ2-5	TGTGCCAGCAGTACCCGTGCGGGGTGGGAGACCCAGTACTTC	CASSTRAGWETQYF
TRBV5-1	.	.	TRBJ1-5	TGCGCCAGCAGCTTGTCCGGATCTTCGGCCCAGCATTTT	CASSLSGSSAQHF
TRBV7-9	many	TRBD2	TRBJ2-1	TGTGCCAGCAGCTTATGGGTAGCGGGGGGATACAATGAGCAGTTCTTC	CASSLWVAGGYNEQFF
TRBV15	.	TRBD2	TRBJ2-1	TGTGCCACCAGCAGAGGGGGAGGGGATGAGCAGTTCTTC	CATSRGGGDEQFF
TRBV5-5	few	.	TRBJ2-5	TGTGCCAGCAGCGTCACGTGGGGGTTGAGAGAGACCCAGTACTTC	CASSVTWGLRETQYF
TRBV6-5	.	TRBD1	TRBJ2-7	TGTGCCATCCGACAGGGTCACGAGCAGTACTTC	CAIRQGHEQYF
TRBV14	few	.	TRBJ2-5	TGTGCCAGCAGCCAAGACCGTGCGGAGACCCAGTACTTC	CASSQDRAETQYF
TRBV27	few	TRBD2	TRBJ2-3	TGTGCCAGCAGTTTCCCTAGCGGGGGCGCAGATACGCAGTATTTT	CASSFPSGGADTQYF
TRBV6-6	many	TRBD2	TRBJ2-3	TGTGCCAGCAGTTACCTCGGGGGGGCAGATACGCAGTATTTT	CASSYLGGADTQYF
TRBV5-1	few	TRBD2	TRBJ2-3	TGCGCCAGCAGCCGAGTACCGGGACTAGCGACAGCAGATACGCAGTATTTT	CASSRVPGLATADTQYF
TRBV3-1	.	TRBD2	TRBJ2-7	TGTGCCAGCAGCCAAGAGTGGGTAGCGGGGAACGAGCAGTACTTC	CASSQEWVAGNEQYF
TRBV6-2/TRBV6-3	few	.	TRBJ2-3	TGTGCCAGCACCCGGGTACCCGTTAGCACAGATACGCAGTATTTT	CASTRVPVSTDTQYF
TRBV7-3	.	.	TRBJ2-5	TGTGCCAGCAGCCCTACGGGTCCGGGGGAGACCCAGTACTTC	CASSPTGPGETQYF
TRBV5-1	few	.	TRBJ1-6	TGCGCCAGCAGCTTGGCGGGTAATCCGGTACTGAGTGATAATTCACCCCTCCACTTT	CASSLAGNPVLSDNSPLHF
TRBV3-1	few	.	TRBJ1-6	TGTGCCAGCAGCCAAGTGCCAGTCAATTCACCCCTCCACTTT	CASSQVPVNSPLHF